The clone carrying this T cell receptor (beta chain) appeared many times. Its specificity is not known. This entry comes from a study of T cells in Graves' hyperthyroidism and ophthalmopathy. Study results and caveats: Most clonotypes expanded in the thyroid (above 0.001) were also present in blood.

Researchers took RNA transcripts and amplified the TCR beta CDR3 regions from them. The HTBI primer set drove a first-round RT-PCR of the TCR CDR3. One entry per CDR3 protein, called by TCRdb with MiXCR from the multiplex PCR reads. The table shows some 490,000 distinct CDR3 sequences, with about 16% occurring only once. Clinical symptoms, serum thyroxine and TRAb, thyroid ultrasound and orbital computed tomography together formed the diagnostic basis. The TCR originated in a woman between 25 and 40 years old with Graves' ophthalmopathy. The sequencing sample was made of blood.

This CDR3 is CAWRGQGMNTEAFF. The CDR3 DNA reads as TGTGCCTGGCGGGGACAGGGAATGAACACTGAAGCTTTCTTT. The chain has TRBV30 and TRBJ1-1; TRBD1 matches at 9 bases. The V and J ends lost 5 bases and 0 bases, in that order; junction bases with no gene match: 4. The V gene's germline CDR1 is GTSNPN and CDR2 SVGIG (reference sequence). This CDR3 contains 14 residues. Based on the CDR3 plus reference TRBV30 and TRBJ1-1, the full variable domain is SQTIHQWPATLVQPVGSPLSLECTVEGTSNPNLYWYRQAAGRGLQLLFYSVGIGQISSEVPQNLSASRPQDRQFILSSKKLLLSDSGFYLCAWRGQGMNTEAFFGQGTRLTVV.